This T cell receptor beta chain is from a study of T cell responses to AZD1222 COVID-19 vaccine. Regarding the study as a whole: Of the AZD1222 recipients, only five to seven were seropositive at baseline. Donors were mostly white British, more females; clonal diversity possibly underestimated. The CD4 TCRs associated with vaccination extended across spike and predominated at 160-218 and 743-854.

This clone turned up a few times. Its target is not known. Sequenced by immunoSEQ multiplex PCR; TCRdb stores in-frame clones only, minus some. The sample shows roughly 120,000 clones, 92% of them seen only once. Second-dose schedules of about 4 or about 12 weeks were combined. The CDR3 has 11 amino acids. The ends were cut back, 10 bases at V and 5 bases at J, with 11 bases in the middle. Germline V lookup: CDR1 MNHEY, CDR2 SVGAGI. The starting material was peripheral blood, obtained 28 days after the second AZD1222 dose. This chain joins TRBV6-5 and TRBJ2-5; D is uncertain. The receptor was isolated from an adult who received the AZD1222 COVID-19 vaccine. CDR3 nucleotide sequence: TGTGCCACCCCCACCCCCGAGACCCAGTACTTC. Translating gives CATPTPETQYF.